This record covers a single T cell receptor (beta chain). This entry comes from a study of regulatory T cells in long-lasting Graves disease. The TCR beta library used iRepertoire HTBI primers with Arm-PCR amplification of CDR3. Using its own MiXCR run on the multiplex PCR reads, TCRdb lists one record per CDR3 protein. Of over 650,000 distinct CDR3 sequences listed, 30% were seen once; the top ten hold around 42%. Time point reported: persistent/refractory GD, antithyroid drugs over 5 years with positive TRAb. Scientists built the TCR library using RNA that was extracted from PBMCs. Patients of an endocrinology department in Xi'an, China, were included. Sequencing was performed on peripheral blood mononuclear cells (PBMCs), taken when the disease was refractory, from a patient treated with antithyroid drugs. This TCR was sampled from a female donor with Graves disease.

As DNA, the CDR3 is TGCAGTGCTCAGAGGGGGCAGCCCCAGCATTTT. This gives the protein CSAQRGQPQHF. V and J are TRBV20-1 and TRBJ1-5; D is possibly TRBD1 (6 bases). Trimming shortened V by 5 bases and J by 7 bases, and 9 bases separated the two germline ends. CDR1 is DFQATT and CDR2 is SNEGSKA in the germline V gene (reference sequence). CDR3 length: 11 residues.